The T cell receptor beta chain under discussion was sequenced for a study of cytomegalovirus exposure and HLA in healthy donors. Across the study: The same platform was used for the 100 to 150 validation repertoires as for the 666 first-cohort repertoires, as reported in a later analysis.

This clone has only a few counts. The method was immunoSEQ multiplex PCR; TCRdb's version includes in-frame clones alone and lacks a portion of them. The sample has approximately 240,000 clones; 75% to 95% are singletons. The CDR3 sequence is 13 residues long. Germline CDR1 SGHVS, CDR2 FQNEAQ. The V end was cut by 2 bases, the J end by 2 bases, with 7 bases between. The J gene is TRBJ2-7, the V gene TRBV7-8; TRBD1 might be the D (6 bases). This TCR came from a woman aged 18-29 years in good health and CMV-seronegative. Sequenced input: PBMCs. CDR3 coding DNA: TGTGCCAGCAGCTTATCAGGGGCCTACGAGCAGTACTTC. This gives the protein CASSLSGAYEQYF.